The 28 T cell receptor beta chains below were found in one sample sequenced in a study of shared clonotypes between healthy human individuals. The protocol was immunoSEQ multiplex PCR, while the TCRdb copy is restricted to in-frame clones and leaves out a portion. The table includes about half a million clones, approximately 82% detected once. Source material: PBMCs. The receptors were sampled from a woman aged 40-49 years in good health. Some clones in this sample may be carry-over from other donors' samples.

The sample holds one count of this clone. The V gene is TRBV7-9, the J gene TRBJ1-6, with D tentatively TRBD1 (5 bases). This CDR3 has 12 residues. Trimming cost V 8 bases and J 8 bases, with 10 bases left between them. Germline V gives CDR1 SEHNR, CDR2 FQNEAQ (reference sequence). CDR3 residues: CASGQGDSPLHF. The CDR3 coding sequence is TGTGCCAGCGGTCAGGGAGATTCACCCCTCCACTTT.

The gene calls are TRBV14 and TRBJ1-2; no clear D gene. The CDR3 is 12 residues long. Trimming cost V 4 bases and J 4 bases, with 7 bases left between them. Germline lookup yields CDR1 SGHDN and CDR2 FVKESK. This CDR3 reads CASSPGSYGYTF. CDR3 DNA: TGTGCCAGCAGCCCGGGTAGCTATGGCTACACCTTC.

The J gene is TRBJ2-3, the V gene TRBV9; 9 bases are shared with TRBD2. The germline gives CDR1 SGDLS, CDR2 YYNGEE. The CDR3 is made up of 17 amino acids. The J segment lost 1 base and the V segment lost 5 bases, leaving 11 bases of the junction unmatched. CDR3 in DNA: TGTGCCAGCAGTCGAGCGGGAGGCCTCGGCCGCACAGATACGCAGTATTTT. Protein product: CASSRAGGLGRTDTQYF. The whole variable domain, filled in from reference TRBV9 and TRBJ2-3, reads DSGVTQTPKHLITATGQRVTLRCSPRSGDLSVYWYQQSLDQGLQFLIQYYNGEERAKGNILERFSAQQFPDLHSELNLSSLELGDSALYFCASSRAGGLGRTDTQYFGPGTRLTVL.

The CDR3, as DNA: TGTGCCAGCAGCACCCCTTCGACAGCTATCTCTGGAAACACCATATATTTT. Its protein is CASSTPSTAISGNTIYF. The chain recombines TRBV28 with TRBJ1-3; perhaps TRBD1 as D (5 bases). Germline V CDR1 and CDR2: MDHEN, SYDVKM. The ends were cut back, 6 bases at V and 0 bases at J, with 18 bases in the middle. CDR3 size: 17 residues.

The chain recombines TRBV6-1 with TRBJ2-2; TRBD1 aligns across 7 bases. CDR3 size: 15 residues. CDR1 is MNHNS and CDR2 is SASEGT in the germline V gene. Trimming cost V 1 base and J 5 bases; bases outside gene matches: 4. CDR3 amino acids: CASSEEGGWTGELFF. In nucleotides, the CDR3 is TGTGCCAGCAGTGAAGAAGGGGGCTGGACCGGGGAGCTGTTTTTT.

The CDR3 loop reads CASSFRSSADTQYF. The CDR3 DNA is TGTGCCAGCAGCTTTCGATCTAGCGCAGATACGCAGTATTTT. The V and J genes are TRBV11-2 and TRBJ2-3; tentative D call: TRBD2 (6 bases). CDR1 is SGHAT, CDR2 FQNNGV, per germline. Trimming took 3 bases from V and 4 from J, leaving 11 bases between them. This CDR3 region has 14 residues.

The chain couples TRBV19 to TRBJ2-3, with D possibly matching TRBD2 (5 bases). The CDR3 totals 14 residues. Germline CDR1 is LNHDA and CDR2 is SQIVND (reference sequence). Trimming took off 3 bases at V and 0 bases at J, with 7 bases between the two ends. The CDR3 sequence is CASSIRGSTDTQYF. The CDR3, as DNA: TGTGCCAGTAGTATCCGCGGGAGCACAGATACGCAGTATTTT.

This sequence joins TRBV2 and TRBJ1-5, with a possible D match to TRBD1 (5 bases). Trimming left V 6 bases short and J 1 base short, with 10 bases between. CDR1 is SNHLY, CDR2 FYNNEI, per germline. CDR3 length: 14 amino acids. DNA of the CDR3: TGTGCCAGCAGAAAAGGGGTGAGCAATCAGCCCCAGCATTTT. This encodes CASRKGVSNQPQHF.

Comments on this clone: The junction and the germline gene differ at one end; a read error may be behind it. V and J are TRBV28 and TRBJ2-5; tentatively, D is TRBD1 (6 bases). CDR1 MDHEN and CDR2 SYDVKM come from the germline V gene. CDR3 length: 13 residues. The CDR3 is CAGSRQGSETQYF. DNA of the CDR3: TGTGCCGGCAGTCGGCAGGGGTCGGAGACCCAGTACTTC.

Here the CDR3 reads CASSLYLIGELFF. CDR3 coding DNA: TGTGCCAGCAGTTTATATTTAATCGGGGAGCTGTTTTTT. The chain couples TRBV28 to TRBJ2-2, with D uncertain. Germline V gene data show CDR1 as MDHEN and CDR2 as SYDVKM. Trimming shortened V by 1 base and J by 7 bases, and 7 bases separated the two germline ends. The CDR3 has 13 amino acids.

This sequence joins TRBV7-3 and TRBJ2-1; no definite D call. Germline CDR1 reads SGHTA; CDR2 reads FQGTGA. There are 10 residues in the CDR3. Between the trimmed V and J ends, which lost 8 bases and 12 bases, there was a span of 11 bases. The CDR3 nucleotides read TGTGCCAGCGACGGATATGGGCAGTTCTTC. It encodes CASDGYGQFF.

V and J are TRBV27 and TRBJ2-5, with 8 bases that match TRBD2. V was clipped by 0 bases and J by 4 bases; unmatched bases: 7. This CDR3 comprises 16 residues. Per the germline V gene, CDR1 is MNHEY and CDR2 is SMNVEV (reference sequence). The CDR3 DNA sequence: TGTGCCAGCAGTTTATCGGGCGGGGGGTTTAGAGAGACCCAGTACTTC. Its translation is CASSLSGGGFRETQYF.

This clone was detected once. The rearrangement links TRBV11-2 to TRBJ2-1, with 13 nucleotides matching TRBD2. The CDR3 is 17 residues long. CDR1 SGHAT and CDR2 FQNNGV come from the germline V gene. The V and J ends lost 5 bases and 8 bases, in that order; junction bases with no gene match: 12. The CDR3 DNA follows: TGTGCCAGCAGCGCCTCACAACTAGCGGGAGGGCCAGATGAGCAGTTCTTC. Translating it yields CASSASQLAGGPDEQFF.

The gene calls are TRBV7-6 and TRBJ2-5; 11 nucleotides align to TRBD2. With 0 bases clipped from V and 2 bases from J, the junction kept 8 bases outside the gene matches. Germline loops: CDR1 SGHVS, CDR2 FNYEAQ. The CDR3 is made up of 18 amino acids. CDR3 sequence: CASSLAFKTSGVQETQYF. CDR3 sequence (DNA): TGTGCCAGCAGCTTAGCGTTTAAGACTAGCGGGGTTCAAGAGACCCAGTACTTC.

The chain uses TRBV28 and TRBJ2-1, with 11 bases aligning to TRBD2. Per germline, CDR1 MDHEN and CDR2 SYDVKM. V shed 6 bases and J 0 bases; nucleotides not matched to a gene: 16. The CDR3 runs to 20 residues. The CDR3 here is CASRLPGLADNPSSYNEQFF. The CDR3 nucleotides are TGTGCCAGCAGACTTCCGGGACTAGCGGATAATCCGAGCTCCTACAATGAGCAGTTCTTC. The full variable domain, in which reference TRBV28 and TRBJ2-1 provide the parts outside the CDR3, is DVKVTQSSRYLVKRTGEKVFLECVQDMDHENMFWYRQDPGLGLRLIYFSYDVKMKEKGDIPEGYSVSREKKERFSLILESASTNQTSMYLCASRLPGLADNPSSYNEQFFGPGTRLTVL.

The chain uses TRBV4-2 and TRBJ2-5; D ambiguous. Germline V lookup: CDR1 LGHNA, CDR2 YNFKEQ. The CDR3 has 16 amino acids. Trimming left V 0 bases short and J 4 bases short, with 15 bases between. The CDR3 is CASSQDEYARRETQYF. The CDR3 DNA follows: TGTGCCAGCAGCCAAGATGAGTACGCTCGTCGAGAGACCCAGTACTTC.

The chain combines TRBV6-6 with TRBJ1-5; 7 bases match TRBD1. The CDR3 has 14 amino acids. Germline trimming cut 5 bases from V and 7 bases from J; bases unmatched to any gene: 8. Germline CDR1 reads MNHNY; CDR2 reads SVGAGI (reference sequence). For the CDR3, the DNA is TGTGCCAGCAGTAAGACAGGGTGGGAACAGCCCCAGCATTTT. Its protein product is CASSKTGWEQPQHF.

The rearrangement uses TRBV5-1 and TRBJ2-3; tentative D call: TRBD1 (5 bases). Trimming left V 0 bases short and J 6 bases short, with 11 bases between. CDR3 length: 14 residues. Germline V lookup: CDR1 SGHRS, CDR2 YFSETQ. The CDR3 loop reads CASSLAAGYDTQYF. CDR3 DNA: TGCGCCAGCAGCTTGGCGGCAGGGTACGATACGCAGTATTTT.

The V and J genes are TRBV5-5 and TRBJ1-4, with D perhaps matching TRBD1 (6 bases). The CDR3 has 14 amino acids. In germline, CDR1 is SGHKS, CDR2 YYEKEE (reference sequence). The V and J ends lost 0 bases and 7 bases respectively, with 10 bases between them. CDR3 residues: CASSLGRDTEKLFF. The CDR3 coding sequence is TGTGCCAGCAGCTTGGGCAGGGACACTGAAAAACTGTTTTTT.

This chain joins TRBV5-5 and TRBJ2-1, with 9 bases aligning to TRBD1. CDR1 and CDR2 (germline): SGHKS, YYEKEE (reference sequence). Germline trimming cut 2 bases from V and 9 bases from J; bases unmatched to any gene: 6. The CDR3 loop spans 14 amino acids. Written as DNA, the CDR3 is TGTGCCAGCAGCTTCCATGACAGGGGGGCTGAGCAGTTCTTC. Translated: CASSFHDRGAEQFF.

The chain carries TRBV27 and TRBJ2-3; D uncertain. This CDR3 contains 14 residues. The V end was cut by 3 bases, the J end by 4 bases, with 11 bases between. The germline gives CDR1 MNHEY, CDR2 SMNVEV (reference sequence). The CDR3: CASSLKKSSDTQYF. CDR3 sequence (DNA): TGTGCCAGCAGTTTGAAAAAATCCTCAGATACGCAGTATTTT.

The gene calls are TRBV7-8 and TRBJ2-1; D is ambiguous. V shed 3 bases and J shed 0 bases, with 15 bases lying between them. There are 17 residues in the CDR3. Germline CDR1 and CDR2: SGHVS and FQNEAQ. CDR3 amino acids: CASSFTISKYSYNEQFF. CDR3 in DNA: TGTGCCAGCAGCTTTACCATCTCCAAATACTCCTACAATGAGCAGTTCTTC.

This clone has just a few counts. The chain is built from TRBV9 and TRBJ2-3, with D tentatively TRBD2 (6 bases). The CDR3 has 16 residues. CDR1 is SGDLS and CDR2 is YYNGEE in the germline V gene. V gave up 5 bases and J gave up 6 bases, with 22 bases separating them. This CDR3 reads CASSEGRRVDSDTQYF. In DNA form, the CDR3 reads TGTGCCAGCAGTGAAGGGAGGAGAGTGGACTCGGATACGCAGTATTTT.

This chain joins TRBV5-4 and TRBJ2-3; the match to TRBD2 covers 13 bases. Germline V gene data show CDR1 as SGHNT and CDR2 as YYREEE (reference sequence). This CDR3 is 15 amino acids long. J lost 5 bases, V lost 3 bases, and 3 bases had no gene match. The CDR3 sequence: CASSSGLAGKDTQYF. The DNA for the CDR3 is TGTGCCAGCAGCTCGGGACTAGCGGGAAAAGATACGCAGTATTTT.

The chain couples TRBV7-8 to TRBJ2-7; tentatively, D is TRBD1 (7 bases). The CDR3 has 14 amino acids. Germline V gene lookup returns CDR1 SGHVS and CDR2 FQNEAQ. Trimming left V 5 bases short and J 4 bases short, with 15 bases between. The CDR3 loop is CASSPRDSFYEQYF. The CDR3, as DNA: TGTGCCAGCAGCCCGCGGGACAGCTTTTACGAGCAGTACTTC.

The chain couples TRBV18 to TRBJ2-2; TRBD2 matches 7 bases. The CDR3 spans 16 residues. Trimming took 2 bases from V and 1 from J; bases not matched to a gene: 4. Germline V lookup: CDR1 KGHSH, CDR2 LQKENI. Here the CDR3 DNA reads TGTGCCAGCTCACCAACGGGGGGTAGGAACACCGGGGAGCTGTTTTTT. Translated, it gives CASSPTGGRNTGELFF.

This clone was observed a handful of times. Here the CDR3 reads CASSLGESYGYTF. CDR3 sequence (DNA): TGTGCCAGCAGCTTGGGTGAATCCTATGGCTACACCTTC. The chain carries TRBV5-4 and TRBJ1-2, with unresolved D. The CDR3 length is 13 residues. The ends were cut back, 0 bases at V and 4 bases at J, with 7 bases in the middle. Germline CDR1 SGHNT, CDR2 YYREEE (reference sequence).

The CDR3 DNA follows: TGTGCCAGCTCACCTCCACAGAGGGTGGGCGAGCAGTACTTC. As protein: CASSPPQRVGEQYF. The chain links TRBV18 to TRBJ2-7; tentative D call: TRBD2 (5 bases). Trimming shortened V by 3 bases and J by 6 bases, and 15 bases separated the two germline ends. Germline CDR1 reads KGHSH; CDR2 reads LQKENI. The CDR3 length is 14 residues.